The sequence of this TCR beta chain was determined in a study of T cells in Graves' hyperthyroidism and ophthalmopathy. Study information: Peripheral blood draws took place at initial diagnosis, ahead of any treatment. Findings and caveats of the study: Ophthalmopathy cases were set apart from stable hyperthyroidism by a 13 V-J model.

Amplification targeted TCR beta CDR3 regions from RNA transcripts. Researchers ran a first-round RT-PCR on the TCR CDR3 using the HTBI primer set. In TCRdb, the multiplex PCR reads were re-called with MiXCR into one record per CDR3 protein. The sample has approximately 640,000 distinct CDR3 sequences, roughly 17% seen once. The germline V gene has CDR1 SGHDT and CDR2 YYEEEE. Trimming stripped 0 bases from V and 6 bases from J, with 10 bases between. This CDR3 is 13 amino acids long. As regards this clonotype: Its target is not known.

Pregnant or lactating patients were excluded, as were those with uncontrolled infection or other autoimmune disease. 10 ml of fresh peripheral blood supplied the PBMCs. The rearrangement uses TRBV5-6 and TRBJ2-7; TRBD2 is a possible D gene (7 bases). The TCR originated in a woman under 40 with Graves' hyperthyroidism. Material for sequencing was blood. The CDR3 region is CASSLAGGAEQYF. The CDR3 coding sequence is TGTGCCAGCAGCTTGGCGGGGGGCGCCGAGCAGTACTTC.